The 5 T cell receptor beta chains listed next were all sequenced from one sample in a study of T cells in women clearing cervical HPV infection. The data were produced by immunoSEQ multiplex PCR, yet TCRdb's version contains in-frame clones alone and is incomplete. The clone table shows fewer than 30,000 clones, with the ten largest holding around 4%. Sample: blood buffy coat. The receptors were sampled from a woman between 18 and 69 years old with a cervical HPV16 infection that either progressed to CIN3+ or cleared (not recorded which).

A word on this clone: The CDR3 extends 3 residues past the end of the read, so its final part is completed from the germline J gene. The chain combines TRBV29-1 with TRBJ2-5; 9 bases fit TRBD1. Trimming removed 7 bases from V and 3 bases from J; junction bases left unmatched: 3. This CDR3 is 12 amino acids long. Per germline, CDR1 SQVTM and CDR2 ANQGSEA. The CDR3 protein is CSAGDREETQYF. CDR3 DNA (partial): TGCAGCGCTGGGGACAGGGAAGAGACC.

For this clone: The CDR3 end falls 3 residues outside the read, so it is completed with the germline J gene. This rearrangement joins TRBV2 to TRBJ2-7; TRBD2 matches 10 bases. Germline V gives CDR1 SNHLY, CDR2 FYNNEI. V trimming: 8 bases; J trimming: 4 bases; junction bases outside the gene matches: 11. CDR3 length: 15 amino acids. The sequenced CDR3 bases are TGTGCCAGCTACTTCCAGCGGGGGGGCCAGTACGAG. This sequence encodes CASYFQRGGQYE. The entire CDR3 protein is CASYFQRGGQYEQYF.

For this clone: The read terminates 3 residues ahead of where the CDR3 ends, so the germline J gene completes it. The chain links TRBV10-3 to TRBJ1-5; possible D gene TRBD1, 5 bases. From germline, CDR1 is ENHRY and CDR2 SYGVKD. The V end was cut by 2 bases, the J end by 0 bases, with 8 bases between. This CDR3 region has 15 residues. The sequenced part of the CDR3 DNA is TGTGCCATCAGTGAGGGAAGGGGTAGCAATCAGCCC. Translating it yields CAISEGRGSNQP. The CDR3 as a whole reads CAISEGRGSNQPQHF.

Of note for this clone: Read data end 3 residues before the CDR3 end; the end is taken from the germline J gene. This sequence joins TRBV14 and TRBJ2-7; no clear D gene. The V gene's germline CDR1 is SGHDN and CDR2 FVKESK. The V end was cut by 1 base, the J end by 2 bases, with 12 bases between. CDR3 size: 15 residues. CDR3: CASSQVPSLTYEQYF. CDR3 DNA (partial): TGTGCCAGCAGCCAAGTCCCGAGCTTAACCTACGAG.

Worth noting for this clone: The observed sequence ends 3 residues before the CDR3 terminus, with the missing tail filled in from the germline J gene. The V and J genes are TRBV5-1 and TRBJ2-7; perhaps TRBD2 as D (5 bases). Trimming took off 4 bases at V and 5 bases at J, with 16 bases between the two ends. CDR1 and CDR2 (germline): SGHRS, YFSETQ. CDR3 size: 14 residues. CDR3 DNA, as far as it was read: TGCGCCAGCAGCCCCCCCGGACTTAGACACGAG. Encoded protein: CASSPPGLRHE. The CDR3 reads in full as CASSPPGLRHEQYF.